The source of this TCR beta chain is a study of blood T cell repertoires in COVID-19. As handled by the study authors: The assay estimated nucleated cells by amplifying reference gene primers. Assay used: immunoSEQ multiplex PCR; TCRdb lists only in-frame clones, some missing. The D gene and trimming were derived from the DNA, and the V and J assignments and clone size from that table. The sample lists roughly 330,000 clones; about 89% were seen once. This CDR3 comprises 12 residues. CDR1 and CDR2 from the germline V gene are SNHLY and FYNNEI. V was pared by 7 bases and J by 7 bases, with 5 bases of the junction left unmatched. This study enrolled people aged about 18 to 90 from around 26 US geographic areas. The study assigned cohorts using participant-reported clinical history.

The sequence came from a woman aged 25 to 45 who had recovered from COVID-19. The gene calls are TRBV2 and TRBJ1-1; 8 positions agree with TRBD1. The sequenced material came from PBMCs or T cells enriched from blood (not recorded which). CDR3 loop: CASTLDRGEAFF. For the CDR3, the DNA is TGTGCCAGCACCCTTGACAGGGGTGAAGCTTTCTTT.